This TCR beta chain was sequenced in a study of Tregs in tolerant kidney transplant recipients (dated by TCRdb to about 2019). Describing the broader study: TCRbeta sequencing was used in the study to identify donor-specific regulatory T cells before combined kidney and bone marrow transplantation, and the identified cells were then tracked after transplant. Several methods of expanding Tregs specific for an allogeneic donor were compared by TCRbeta repertoire sequencing in a few healthy controls. Study-wide conclusions, independent of this receptor: Biological reproducibility was not directly assessed, although technical replication error appeared to be minimal. The study was limited by small patient numbers, and the findings need validation in larger populations and under other immunosuppression protocols. Expanding Tregs with activated donor B cells appeared to identify the most biologically relevant and donor-specific TCRbeta repertoire.

The CDR3 runs 13 residues from the cysteine to the phenylalanine. This entry keeps only the CDR3 DNA: 39 bases, framed from base 1. V is cut by 1 base and J by 1 base, and the space between the germline ends is 4 bases. The germline V gene gives CDR1 as SGHTA and CDR2 as FQGTGA. Unstimulated Tregs (CD4+CD25+CD127-), CD4+ non-Tregs (CD4+CD25-), CD4 and CD8 cells were FACS-sorted from thawed PBMCs. Before Treg sorting, thawed PBMCs were rested overnight at 37°C with around 220 IU/ml IL-2. Blood from healthy controls was obtained either as purchased buffy coats or from healthy volunteers. Healthy control blood was separated into PBMCs by Ficoll density gradient and cryopreserved, and patient PBMCs were collected both before and after transplant. Of note for this clone: Its antigen is not yet known. Base qualities are not provided; no much larger clone lies one nucleotide away.

For TCRbeta CDR3 sequencing, genomic DNA was extracted from sorted cells using the QIAGEN DNeasy Blood and Tissue Kit. Through immunoSEQ, high-throughput TCRbeta CDR3 sequencing was done commercially, including PCR amplification with internal controls and bias correction. For the original study's pipeline: Unique productive TCRbeta sequences were defined by CDR3 nucleotide sequence when primers matched and otherwise by CDR3 amino acid sequence together with Vbeta and Jbeta genes. To correct sorting error, sequences shared between sorted populations at a frequency ratio of 2:1 or less were removed; the rest were assigned to the higher population. A sequence was defined as donor-reactive if the sequence was expanded at least 5-fold in CFSE-low cells compared with unstimulated cells and had a frequency of at least 0.01% in CFSE-low cells. Repertoire divergence was quantified by Jensen-Shannon divergence calculated from the top 100 TCRbeta sequences ranked by frequency. For samples with multiple sequencing runs, sorting error was corrected in each run separately before the runs were combined. The clones in this table, taken by TCRdb from immuneACCESS, are in-frame only. Not every clone is retained; where verified, under half of the shortfall comes from an unresolved V gene, and the cause of the rest is unknown. The D gene and trimming were derived from the DNA, and the V and J assignments and clone size from that table. The sample profile shows roughly 18,000 clones; roughly 80% of them were found once. The ten top clones hold 2% to 2.5% of the sample.

Rearrangement joined TRBV7-3 to TRBJ1-1; confidence is insufficient to name the D gene. Sequencing was done on a sample of Tregs from blood. This TCR was recovered from a human donor in good health. The CDR3 region reads CASSLSENTEAFF. The sequenced DNA: TGTGCCAGCAGCTTAAGCGAGAACACTGAAGCTTTCTTT. The CDR3, completed at both ends by the reference TRBV7-3 and TRBJ1-1 genes, gives the full variable domain GAGVSQTPSNKVTEKGKYVELRCDPISGHTALYWYRQSLGQGPEFLIYFQGTGAADDSGLPNDRFFAVRPEGSVSTLKIQRTERGDSAVYLCASSLSENTEAFFGQGTRLTVV.